This TCR beta chain is drawn from a study of blood T cell repertoires in COVID-19. V was clipped by 2 bases and J by 4 bases; unmatched bases: 6. Germline V gene sequence: CDR1 SGHRS, CDR2 YFSETQ. The CDR3 runs 15 residues. TCRdb's copy holds only in-frame clones and misses some; the assay was immunoSEQ multiplex PCR. The table records fewer than 200,000 clones, around 79% of them present only once. This chain uses TRBV5-1 with TRBJ2-3; 8 bases match TRBD1. The receptor was derived from a woman aged 60 to 75 with COVID-19, enrolled during active disease. What was sequenced was peripheral blood. CDR3 bases: TGCGCCAGCAGCTTCGGACAGGGAAGGTCAGATACGCAGTATTTT. It translates to CASSFGQGRSDTQYF.